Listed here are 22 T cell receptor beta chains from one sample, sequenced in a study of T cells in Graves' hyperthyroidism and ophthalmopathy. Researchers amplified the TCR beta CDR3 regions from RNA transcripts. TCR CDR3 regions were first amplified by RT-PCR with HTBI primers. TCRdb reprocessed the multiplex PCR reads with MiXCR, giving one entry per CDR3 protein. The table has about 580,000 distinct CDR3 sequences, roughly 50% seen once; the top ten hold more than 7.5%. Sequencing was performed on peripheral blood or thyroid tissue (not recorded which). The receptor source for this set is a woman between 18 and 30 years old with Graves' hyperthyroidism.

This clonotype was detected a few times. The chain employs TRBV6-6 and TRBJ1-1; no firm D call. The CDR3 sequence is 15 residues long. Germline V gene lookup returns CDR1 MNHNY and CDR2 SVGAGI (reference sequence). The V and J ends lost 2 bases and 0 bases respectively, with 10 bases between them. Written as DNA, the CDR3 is TGTGCCAGCAGTTACGGGCAGACTATGAACACTGAAGCTTTCTTT. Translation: CASSYGQTMNTEAFF.

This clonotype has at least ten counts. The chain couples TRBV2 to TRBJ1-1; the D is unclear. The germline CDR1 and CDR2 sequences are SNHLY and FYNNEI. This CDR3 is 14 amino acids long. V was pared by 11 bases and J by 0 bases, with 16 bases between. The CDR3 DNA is TGTGCCGGCCAATTGTTGGGCATGAACACTGAAGCTTTCTTT. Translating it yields CAGQLLGMNTEAFF.

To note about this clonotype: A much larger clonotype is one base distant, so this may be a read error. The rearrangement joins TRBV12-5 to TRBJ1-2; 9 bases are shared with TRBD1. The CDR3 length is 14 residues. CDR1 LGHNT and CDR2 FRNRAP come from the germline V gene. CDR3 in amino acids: CVSGLGQGWGGYTF. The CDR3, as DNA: TGTGTTAGTGGTTTGGGACAGGGCTGGGGTGGCTACACCTTC. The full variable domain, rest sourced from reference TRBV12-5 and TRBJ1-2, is DARVTQTPRHKVTEMGQEVTMRCQPILGHNTVFWYRQTMMQGLELLAYFRNRAPLDDSGMPKDRFSAEMPDATLATLKIQPSEPRDSAVYFCVSGLGQGWGGYTFGSGTRLTVV.

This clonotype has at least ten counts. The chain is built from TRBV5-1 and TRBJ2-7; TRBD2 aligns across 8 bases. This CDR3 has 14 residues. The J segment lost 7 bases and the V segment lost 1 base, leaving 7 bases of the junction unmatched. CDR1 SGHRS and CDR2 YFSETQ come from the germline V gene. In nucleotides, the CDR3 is TGCGCCAGCAGCTTGTCAGCGGGAGCTTTTGAGCAGTACTTC. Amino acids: CASSLSAGAFEQYF.

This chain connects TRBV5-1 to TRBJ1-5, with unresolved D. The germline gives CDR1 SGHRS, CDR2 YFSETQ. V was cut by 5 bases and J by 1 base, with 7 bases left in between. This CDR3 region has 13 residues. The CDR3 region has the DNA TGCGCCAGCAGAAAGGAAAGCAATCAGCCCCAGCATTTT. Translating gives CASRKESNQPQHF.

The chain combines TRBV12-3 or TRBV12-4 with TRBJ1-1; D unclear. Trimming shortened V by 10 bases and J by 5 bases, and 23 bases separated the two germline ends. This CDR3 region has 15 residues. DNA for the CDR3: TGTGCCATTACCCCTGCGAGGACCGGGGTGACTGAAGCTTTCTTT. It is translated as CAITPARTGVTEAFF.

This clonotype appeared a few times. The CDR3 reads CASSPPRASYEQYF. The CDR3, as DNA: TGTGCCAGCAGCCCCCCCAGGGCCTCCTACGAGCAGTACTTC. This chain joins TRBV7-6 and TRBJ2-7; tentatively, D is TRBD1 (5 bases). V lost 5 bases and J 0 bases, leaving 11 bases between the germline ends. Germline values: CDR1 SGHVS, CDR2 FNYEAQ. The CDR3 spans 14 residues.

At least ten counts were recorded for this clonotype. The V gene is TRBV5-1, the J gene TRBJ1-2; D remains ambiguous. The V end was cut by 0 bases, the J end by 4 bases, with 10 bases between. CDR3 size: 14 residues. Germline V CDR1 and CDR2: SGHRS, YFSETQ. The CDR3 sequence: CASSLGRISYGYTF. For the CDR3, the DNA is TGCGCCAGCAGCTTGGGAAGGATTTCCTATGGCTACACCTTC. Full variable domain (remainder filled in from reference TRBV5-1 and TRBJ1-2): KAGVTQTPRYLIKTRGQQVTLSCSPISGHRSVSWYQQTPGQGLQFLFEYFSETQRNKGNFPGRFSGRQFSNSRSEMNVSTLELGDSALYLCASSLGRISYGYTFGSGTRLTVV.

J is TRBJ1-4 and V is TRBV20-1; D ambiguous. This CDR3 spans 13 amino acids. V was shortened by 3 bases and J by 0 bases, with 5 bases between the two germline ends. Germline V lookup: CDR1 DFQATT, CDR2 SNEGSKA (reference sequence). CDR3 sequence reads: CSARGTTNEKLFF. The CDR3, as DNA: TGCAGTGCTAGGGGGACAACTAATGAAAAACTGTTTTTT.

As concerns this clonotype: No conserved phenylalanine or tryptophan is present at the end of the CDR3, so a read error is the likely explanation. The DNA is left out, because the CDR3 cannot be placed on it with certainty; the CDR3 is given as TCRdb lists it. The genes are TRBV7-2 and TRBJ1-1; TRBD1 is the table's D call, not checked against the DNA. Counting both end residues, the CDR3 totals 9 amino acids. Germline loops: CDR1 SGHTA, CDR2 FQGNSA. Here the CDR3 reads CASSFGTAR.

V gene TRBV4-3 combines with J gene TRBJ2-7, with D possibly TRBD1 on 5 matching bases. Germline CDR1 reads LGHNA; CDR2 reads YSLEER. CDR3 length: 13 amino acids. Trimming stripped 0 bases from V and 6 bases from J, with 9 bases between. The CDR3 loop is CASSQEIQGEQYF. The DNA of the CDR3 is TGCGCCAGCAGCCAAGAAATCCAGGGCGAGCAGTACTTC.

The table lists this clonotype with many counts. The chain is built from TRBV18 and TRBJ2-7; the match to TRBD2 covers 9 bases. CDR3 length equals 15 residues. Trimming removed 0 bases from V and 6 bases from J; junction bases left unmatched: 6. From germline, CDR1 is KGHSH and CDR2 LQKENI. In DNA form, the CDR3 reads TGTGCCAGCTCACCACCGGGCGGGAGGGCGTTCGAGCAGTACTTC. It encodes CASSPPGGRAFEQYF. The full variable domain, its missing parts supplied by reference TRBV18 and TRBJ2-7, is NAGVMQNPRHLVRRRGQEARLRCSPMKGHSHVYWYRQLPEEGLKFMVYLQKENIIDESGMPKERFSAEFPKEGPSILRIQQVVRGDSAAYFCASSPPGGRAFEQYFGPGTRLTVT.

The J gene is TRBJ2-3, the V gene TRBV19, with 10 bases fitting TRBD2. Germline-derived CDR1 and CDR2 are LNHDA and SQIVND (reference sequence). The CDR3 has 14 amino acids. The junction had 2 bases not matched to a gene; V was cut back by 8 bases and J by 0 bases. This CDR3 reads CASQTSGSTDTQYF. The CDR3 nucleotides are TGTGCCAGTCAGACTAGCGGGAGCACAGATACGCAGTATTTT.

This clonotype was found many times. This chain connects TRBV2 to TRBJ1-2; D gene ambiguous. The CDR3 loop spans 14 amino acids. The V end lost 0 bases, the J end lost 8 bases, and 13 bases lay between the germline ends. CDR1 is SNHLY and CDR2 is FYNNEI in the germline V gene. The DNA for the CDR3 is TGTGCCAGCAGTGAAGCAGGTCCTCAGCAGGGCTACACCTTC. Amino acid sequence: CASSEAGPQQGYTF.

As DNA, the CDR3 is TGTGCCAGTAGTATAGACGGACAGGGGGCTACGGGCTACACCTTC. Protein product: CASSIDGQGATGYTF. The chain carries TRBV19 and TRBJ1-2, with 11 bases that match TRBD1. Germline lookup yields CDR1 LNHDA and CDR2 SQIVND (reference sequence). Trimming cost V 0 bases and J 8 bases; bases outside gene matches: 5. The CDR3 runs to 15 residues.

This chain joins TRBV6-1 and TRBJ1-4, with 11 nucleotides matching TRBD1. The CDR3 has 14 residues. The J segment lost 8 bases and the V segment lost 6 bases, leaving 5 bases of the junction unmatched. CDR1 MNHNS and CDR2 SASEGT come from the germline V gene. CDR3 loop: CASSRTGGREKLFF. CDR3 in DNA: TGTGCCAGCAGCAGGACAGGGGGCAGAGAAAAACTGTTTTTT.

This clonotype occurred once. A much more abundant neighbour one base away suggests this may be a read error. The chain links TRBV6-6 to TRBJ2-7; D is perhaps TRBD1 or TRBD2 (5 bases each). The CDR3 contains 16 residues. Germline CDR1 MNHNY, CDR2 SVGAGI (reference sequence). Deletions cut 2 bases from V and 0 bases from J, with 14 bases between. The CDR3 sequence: CASSYGRGRFSYEQYF. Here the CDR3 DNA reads TGTGCCAGCAGTTACGGTCGGGGCAGATTCTCCTACGAGCAGTACTTC.

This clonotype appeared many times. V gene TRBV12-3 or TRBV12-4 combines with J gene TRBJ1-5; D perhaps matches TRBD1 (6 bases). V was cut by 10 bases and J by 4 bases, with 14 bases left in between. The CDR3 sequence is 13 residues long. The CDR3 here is CAIGTFGNQPQHF. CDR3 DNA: TGTGCCATCGGGACATTCGGGAATCAGCCCCAGCATTTT.

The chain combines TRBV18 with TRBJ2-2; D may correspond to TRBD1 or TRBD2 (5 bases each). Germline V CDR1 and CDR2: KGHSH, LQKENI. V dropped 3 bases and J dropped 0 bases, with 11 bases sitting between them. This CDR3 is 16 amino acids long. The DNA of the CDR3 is TGTGCCAGCTCACCTCGAGGGACCGCGAACACCGGGGAGCTGTTTTTT. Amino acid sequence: CASSPRGTANTGELFF.

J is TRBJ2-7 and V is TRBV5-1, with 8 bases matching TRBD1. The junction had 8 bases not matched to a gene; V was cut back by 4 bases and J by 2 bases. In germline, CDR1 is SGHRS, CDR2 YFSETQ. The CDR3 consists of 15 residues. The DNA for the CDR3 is TGCGCCAGCAGCCCGGGGACAGGACAGACCTACGAGCAGTACTTC. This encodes CASSPGTGQTYEQYF.

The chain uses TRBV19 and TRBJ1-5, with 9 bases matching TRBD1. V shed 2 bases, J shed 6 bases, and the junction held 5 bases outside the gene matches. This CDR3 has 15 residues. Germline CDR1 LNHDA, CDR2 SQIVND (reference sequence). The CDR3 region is CASSIRDRAIQPQHF. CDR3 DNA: TGTGCCAGTAGTATAAGGGACAGGGCGATTCAGCCCCAGCATTTT.

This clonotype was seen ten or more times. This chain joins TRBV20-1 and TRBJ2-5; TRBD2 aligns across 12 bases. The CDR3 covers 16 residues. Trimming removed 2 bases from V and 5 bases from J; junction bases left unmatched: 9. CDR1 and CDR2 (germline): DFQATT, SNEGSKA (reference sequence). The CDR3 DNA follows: TGCAGTGCTAGACCTCTGACTAGCGGGAGTGTGGAGACCCAGTACTTC. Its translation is CSARPLTSGSVETQYF.